Following are 2 T cell receptor beta chains from one sample sequenced in a study of shared clonotypes between healthy human individuals (dated by TCRdb to between 2020 and 2021). CD8 naive samples consisted of CD45RO-negative cells that were positively selected for CCR7, yielding a CD45RA+CCR7+ population without TemRA cells. The library was obtained by the immunoSEQ multiplex PCR assay. TCRdb re-hosts the immuneACCESS table, in-frame sequences only. Its copies lack some clones; in the studies checked, an unresolved V gene accounts for under half of them, and the cause for the rest is not known. The table for this sample lists hundreds of thousands of clones; about 95% of them were counted only once. The ten largest account for 0.085% to 0.11% of the sample. The sample consisted of naive CD8+ T cells sorted from blood. According to the study, the label for this sample's cell subset or site signals: CD45RA+CCR7+. Receptor source: a woman aged 30 to 39 in good health.

J is TRBJ2-3 and V is TRBV28; D is ambiguous. From germline, CDR1 is MDHEN and CDR2 SYDVKM. Trimming stripped 1 base from V and 2 bases from J, with 10 bases between. The CDR3 extends over 15 amino acids. The CDR3 loop is CASSLSWTDTDTQYF. Written as DNA, the CDR3 is TGTGCCAGCAGTTTATCGTGGACGGACACAGATACGCAGTATTTT.

This chain links TRBV29-1 with TRBJ2-7; D is ambiguous. Looked up from germline, CDR1 is SQVTM and CDR2 is ANQGSEA. V gave up 7 bases and J gave up 3 bases, with 10 bases separating them. This CDR3 region has 11 residues. The CDR3 coding sequence is TGCAGCGCCGAAAGAAGCTACGAGCAGTACTTC. It codes for CSAERSYEQYF.